Below, 18 T cell receptor beta chains from the same sample are listed, as sequenced in a study of blood T cell repertoires in COVID-19. Here immunoSEQ multiplex PCR was the method, and the copy in TCRdb shows in-frame clones only, minus some. The table lists roughly 330,000 clones, more than 70% of them singletons. Sample: PBMCs or T cells enriched from blood (not recorded which). These receptors were collected from a woman aged 25 to 39 who had recovered from COVID-19.

This clone occurred once. The chain has TRBV19 and TRBJ2-5; the D gene is possibly TRBD2 (6 bases). Trimming took off 3 bases at V and 5 bases at J, with 10 bases between the two ends. Germline V lookup: CDR1 LNHDA, CDR2 SQIVND (reference sequence). This CDR3 has 13 residues. The CDR3 protein is CASSMAGRETQYF. CDR3 nucleotide sequence: TGTGCCAGTAGTATGGCGGGGAGGGAGACCCAGTACTTC.

The rearrangement links TRBV7-2 to TRBJ2-1, with 7 bases that match TRBD1. Germline CDR1 reads SGHTA; CDR2 reads FQGNSA. The CDR3 length is 15 residues. The V segment lost 1 base and the J segment 6 bases; nucleotides outside the gene matches: 6. CDR3 in amino acids: CASSLGGWDSNEQFF. The CDR3 nucleotides are TGTGCCAGCAGCTTAGGGGGGTGGGACAGCAATGAGCAGTTCTTC.

The chain is built from TRBV27 and TRBJ2-3; D is uncertain. Germline V lookup: CDR1 MNHEY, CDR2 SMNVEV (reference sequence). Deletions cut 3 bases from V and 5 bases from J, with 15 bases between. The CDR3 extends over 15 amino acids. In nucleotides, the CDR3 is TGTGCCAGCAGTTTTACGTGGCATTCGGGAGATACGCAGTATTTT. This encodes CASSFTWHSGDTQYF.

This clone was seen once. The V and J genes are TRBV5-8 and TRBJ2-7, with D unresolved. The germline V gene encodes CDR1 SGHTS and CDR2 YDEGEE. Trimming took off 4 bases at V and 0 bases at J, with 2 bases between the two ends. The CDR3 totals 11 residues. DNA of the CDR3: TGTGCCAGCAGCCACTCCTACGAGCAGTACTTC. Protein product: CASSHSYEQYF.

The sample holds one count of this clone. V is TRBV5-1 and J is TRBJ2-5; 11 nucleotides agree with TRBD2. Germline values: CDR1 SGHRS, CDR2 YFSETQ. V was clipped by 4 bases and J by 2 bases; unmatched bases: 7. The CDR3 consists of 16 residues. The CDR3 spells CASSPVLAGEQETQYF. For the CDR3, the DNA is TGCGCCAGCAGCCCTGTACTAGCGGGGGAGCAAGAGACCCAGTACTTC.

CDR3 residues: CASSAGQGANYGYTF. For the CDR3, the DNA is TGTGCCAGCAGCGCCGGACAGGGGGCTAACTATGGCTACACCTTC. The V call is TRBV9, the J call TRBJ1-2, with 10 bases aligning to TRBD1. The V gene's germline CDR1 is SGDLS and CDR2 YYNGEE. Trimming took 3 bases from V and 0 from J; bases not matched to a gene: 2. The CDR3 loop spans 15 amino acids.

This rearrangement joins TRBV18 to TRBJ1-3; TRBD1 matches at 9 bases. The CDR3 length is 18 residues. The ends lost 3 bases at V and 0 bases at J; junction bases unmatched: 9. Per the germline V gene, CDR1 is KGHSH and CDR2 is LQKENI. CDR3 sequence reads: CASSPYSGTGSSGNTIYF. The DNA of the CDR3 is TGTGCCAGCTCACCTTATTCCGGGACAGGGAGCTCTGGAAACACCATATATTTT.

The chain combines TRBV7-2 with TRBJ1-4; D unclear. The CDR3 covers 15 residues. CDR1 and CDR2 (germline): SGHTA, FQGNSA. Trimming removed 4 bases at V and 7 bases at J, with 16 bases between. This CDR3 reads CASSSEIGGGEKLFF. Here the CDR3 DNA reads TGTGCCAGCAGCTCCGAAATTGGTGGAGGTGAAAAACTGTTTTTT.

The DNA for the CDR3 is TGTGCCAGCAGTTCCCCTACAGGGGTGGGTGGCTACACCTTC. Its translation: CASSSPTGVGGYTF. The chain links TRBV28 to TRBJ1-2; the match to TRBD1 covers 7 bases. With V trimmed by 4 bases and J by 7 bases, 9 bases remained unmatched. The germline V gene has CDR1 MDHEN and CDR2 SYDVKM. The CDR3 runs to 14 residues.

V usage is TRBV6-5 and J usage is TRBJ2-7; D perhaps matches TRBD1 (6 bases). Trimming removed 0 bases at V and 4 bases at J, with 13 bases between. Germline V CDR1 and CDR2: MNHEY, SVGAGI. CDR3 size: 15 residues. CDR3 residues: CASSYSRTGWYEQYF. The CDR3 coding sequence is TGTGCCAGCAGTTACTCGCGCACAGGGTGGTACGAGCAGTACTTC.

This clone occurred once. The genes are TRBV10-2 and TRBJ2-7; TRBD1 aligns across 8 bases. CDR1 and CDR2 (germline): WSHSY, SAAADI. With 10 bases clipped from V and 4 bases from J, the junction kept 6 bases outside the gene matches. CDR3 length: 12 residues. CDR3 loop: CATDREGYEQYF. In DNA, the CDR3 is TGCGCCACGGACAGGGAAGGGTACGAGCAGTACTTC.

This chain's CDR3 is CASTLSIMNTEAFF. Written as DNA, the CDR3 is TGTGCCAGCACCCTTAGCATAATGAACACTGAAGCTTTCTTT. The chain recombines TRBV7-6 with TRBJ1-1; D uncertain. V was clipped by 7 bases and J by 0 bases, with 12 bases between them. This CDR3 region has 14 residues. Germline CDR1 and CDR2: SGHVS and FNYEAQ.

The chain has TRBV5-5 and TRBJ1-2; 10 bases are shared with TRBD1. V was pared by 5 bases and J by 4 bases, with 11 bases of the junction left unmatched. The CDR3 is 16 residues long. Germline V gene data show CDR1 as SGHKS and CDR2 as YYEKEE (reference sequence). The CDR3 spells CASSRTGGEFSYGYTF. The DNA of the CDR3 is TGTGCCAGCAGTCGGACAGGGGGGGAATTTAGCTATGGCTACACCTTC.

The J gene is TRBJ2-2, the V gene TRBV5-1; 10 positions match TRBD2. CDR3 length: 16 amino acids. The ends lost 0 bases at V and 3 bases at J; junction bases unmatched: 2. The germline gives CDR1 SGHRS, CDR2 YFSETQ. CDR3 nucleotides: TGCGCCAGCAGCTTGGGGCTAGCGGGGGACACCGGGGAGCTGTTTTTT. Its protein is CASSLGLAGDTGELFF.

J is TRBJ2-7 and V is TRBV12-3 or TRBV12-4; D possibly corresponds to TRBD1 (6 bases). The CDR3 runs to 12 residues. V shed 5 bases and J shed 6 bases, with 11 bases lying between them. This chain's CDR3 is CASSQRGSEQYF. The CDR3 DNA follows: TGTGCCAGCAGTCAAAGGGGGTCCGAGCAGTACTTC.

The J gene is TRBJ2-7, the V gene TRBV20-1, with a possible D match to TRBD1 (6 bases). V shed 3 bases and J shed 7 bases, with 10 bases lying between them. The CDR3 length is 11 residues. Germline V gene data show CDR1 as DFQATT and CDR2 as SNEGSKA (reference sequence). The CDR3 spells CSASWGREQYF. The CDR3 DNA follows: TGCAGTGCTAGCTGGGGGCGGGAGCAGTACTTC.

Written as DNA, the CDR3 is TGTGCCAGCAGGTATCCGGGACAAGAGTTAGGCGGCTACACCTTC. It encodes CASRYPGQELGGYTF. V usage is TRBV6-5 and J usage is TRBJ1-2, with D perhaps matching TRBD1 (6 bases). The CDR3 spans 15 residues. Germline assignment: CDR1 MNHEY and CDR2 SVGAGI. Trimming left V 6 bases short and J 8 bases short, with 22 bases between.

This chain links TRBV3-1 (or the pseudogene TRBV3-2) with TRBJ2-5; D is undetermined. CDR1 is LGHDT and CDR2 is YNNKEL in the germline V gene (reference sequence). The CDR3 consists of 12 residues. The V end was cut by 4 bases, the J end by 5 bases, with 8 bases between. As DNA, the CDR3 is TGTGCCAGCAGCCCCTCGGAGGAGACCCAGTACTTC. Its translation: CASSPSEETQYF.